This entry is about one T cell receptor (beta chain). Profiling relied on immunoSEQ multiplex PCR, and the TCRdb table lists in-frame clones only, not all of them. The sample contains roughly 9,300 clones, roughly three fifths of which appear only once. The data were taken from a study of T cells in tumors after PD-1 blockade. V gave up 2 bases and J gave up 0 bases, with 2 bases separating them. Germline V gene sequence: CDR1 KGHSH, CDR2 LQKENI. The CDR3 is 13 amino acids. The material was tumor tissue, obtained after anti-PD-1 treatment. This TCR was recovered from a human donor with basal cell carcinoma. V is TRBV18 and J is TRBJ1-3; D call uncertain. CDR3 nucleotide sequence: TGTGCCAGCTCACCAAGCTCTGGAAACACCATATATTTT. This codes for CASSPSSGNTIYF.